The sequence of this T cell receptor (beta chain) was determined in a study of blood T cell repertoires in COVID-19. Some clones are missing from TCRdb's copy, which holds only in-frame ones; the method was immunoSEQ multiplex PCR. The sample records roughly 160,000 clones, 70% to 90% being singletons. J lost 5 bases, V lost 4 bases, and 6 bases had no gene match. Germline-derived CDR1 and CDR2 are SGHDN and FVKESK. CDR3 length: 14 amino acids. The sequenced sample consisted of peripheral blood. The V and J genes are TRBV14 and TRBJ1-1; 8 nucleotides line up with TRBD1. This TCR was recovered from a woman of 80 years or more with COVID-19, enrolled during active disease. This chain's CDR3 is CASSRTGGRTEAFF. CDR3 nucleotides: TGTGCCAGCAGCCGTACAGGGGGAAGGACTGAAGCTTTCTTT.